The source of this T cell receptor (beta chain) is a study of shared clonotypes between healthy human individuals. Replicate PCRs for sorted subsets used around 200 ng DNA; this equaled about 30,000 T cell genomes. Sequencing used immunoSEQ multiplex PCR; TCRdb keeps in-frame clones, though not all of them. The repertoire holds millions of clones, more than 85% seen once, with approximately 1.7% in the top ten. Turning to this clone: Its antigen remains unidentified.

Cells designated naive CD8 were CD45RO-negative and were positively selected for CCR7, with terminally differentiated effector memory CD45RA+ cells excluded. The length of the CDR3 is 16 residues. Trimming took 0 bases from V and 2 from J, leaving 14 bases between them. The germline CDR1 and CDR2 sequences are SGHAT and FQNNGV. Broader study findings: Some clonotypes were shared by all four sorted-subset donors, while others were not shared. The non-shared ones had lower generation probabilities than the shared ones.

Specimen: naive CD8+ T cells from PBMCs. The receptor's source is a man between 18 and 35 years old in good health. Some clones in this sample may be carry-over from other donors' samples. This rearrangement joins TRBV11-2 to TRBJ2-7; D tentatively fits TRBD1 or TRBD2 (5 bases each). The CDR3 region is CASSLDVGAAAYEQYF. CDR3 nucleotides: TGTGCCAGCAGCTTAGATGTCGGGGCAGCCGCCTACGAGCAGTACTTC.